These 16 T cell receptor beta chains were all obtained from the same sample, sequenced in a study of blood T cells in healthy people across ages (dated by TCRdb to 2015 to 2017). The method was 5' RACE. These reads were obtained on an Illumina HiSeq 2500. A second PCR of roughly 6 to 12 cycles was run with a J-beta primer mix and a sample-barcoded 5' primer. Using fastp trimming at Q25 and MiXCR clonotype assembly, TCRdb reanalyzed the public sequencing data and kept in-frame beta chains. One record per CDR3 amino acid sequence lists the most common genes and DNA. This sample gives about 830,000 distinct CDR3 sequences in total; around 68% of them show up just once. The ten largest clones capture roughly 25% of the sample. The sequenced sample consisted of blood. These receptors originate from a young man in good health.

This clonotype was recorded a few times. V usage is TRBV28 and J usage is TRBJ2-7, with a possible D match to TRBD2 (7 bases). Per the germline V gene, CDR1 is MDHEN and CDR2 is SYDVKM. V lost 5 bases, J lost 1 base, and 9 bases lay in between. This CDR3 is built from 13 residues. CDR3 nucleotide sequence: TGTGCCAGCAGTAGGGGGGGTTCCTACGAGCAGTACTTC. It is translated as CASSRGGSYEQYF. The whole variable domain, filled in from reference TRBV28 and TRBJ2-7, reads DVKVTQSSRYLVKRTGEKVFLECVQDMDHENMFWYRQDPGLGLRLIYFSYDVKMKEKGDIPEGYSVSREKKERFSLILESASTNQTSMYLCASSRGGSYEQYFGPGTRLTVT.

The rearrangement uses TRBV7-2 and TRBJ1-2; D might be TRBD1 (5 bases). This CDR3 region has 15 residues. Deletions cut 1 base from V and 11 bases from J, with 20 bases between. Germline CDR1 is SGHTA and CDR2 is FQGNSA. CDR3 amino acids: CASSLGRRGAFVYTF. CDR3 DNA sequence: TGTGCCAGCAGCTTAGGGCGTAGGGGAGCTTTCGTGTACACCTTC.

The rearrangement uses TRBV7-9 and TRBJ2-1, with a weak D call TRBD1 (6 bases). V lost 6 bases and J lost 2, with 11 bases in between. Germline assignment: CDR1 SEHNR and CDR2 FQNEAQ (reference sequence). This CDR3 contains 14 residues. CDR3 residues: CASSPGHTYNEQFF. Written as DNA, the CDR3 is TGTGCCAGCAGTCCGGGACATACCTACAATGAGCAGTTCTTC.

V gene TRBV7-9 combines with J gene TRBJ2-1; no clear D gene. V lost 5 bases and J lost 1, with 12 bases in between. Germline V lookup: CDR1 SEHNR, CDR2 FQNEAQ (reference sequence). The CDR3 spans 15 residues. The CDR3 spells CASSLWTISYNEQFF. The CDR3 DNA is TGTGCCAGCAGCCTCTGGACGATTTCCTACAATGAGCAGTTCTTC.

V is TRBV7-2 and J is TRBJ1-5; tentative D call: TRBD1 (5 bases). CDR3 length equals 15 residues. Germline-derived CDR1 and CDR2 are SGHTA and FQGNSA. The V end lost 2 bases, the J end lost 3 bases, and 11 bases lay between the germline ends. The CDR3 sequence is CASSLWGGLNQPQHF. In DNA, the CDR3 is TGTGCCAGCAGCTTATGGGGCGGACTCAATCAGCCCCAGCATTTT. The full variable domain, completed using reference TRBV7-2 and TRBJ1-5, is GAGVSQSPSNKVTEKGKDVELRCDPISGHTALYWYRQSLGQGLEFLIYFQGNSAPDKSGLPSDRFSAERTGGSVSTLTIQRTQQEDSAVYLCASSLWGGLNQPQHFGDGTRLSIL.

The chain uses TRBV28 and TRBJ2-7, with D possibly TRBD1 on 5 matching bases. The CDR3 totals 14 residues. The V end lost 3 bases, the J end lost 3 bases, and 12 bases lay between the germline ends. Per the germline V gene, CDR1 is MDHEN and CDR2 is SYDVKM. The CDR3 loop reads CASSFWSRDYEQYF. CDR3 DNA sequence: TGTGCCAGCAGTTTTTGGAGCAGGGACTACGAGCAGTACTTC.

The chain recombines TRBV11-2 with TRBJ2-7; D perhaps matches TRBD2 (6 bases). This CDR3 comprises 16 residues. In germline, CDR1 is SGHAT, CDR2 FQNNGV. The V end was cut by 1 base, the J end by 0 bases, with 13 bases between. This CDR3 reads CASSLASGTASYEQYF. For the CDR3, the DNA is TGTGCCAGCAGCTTAGCCTCCGGGACTGCCTCCTACGAGCAGTACTTC.

This sequence joins TRBV5-4 and TRBJ2-4; maybe TRBD2 (7 bases). The CDR3 is 19 residues long. Germline V gene sequence: CDR1 SGHNT, CDR2 YYREEE (reference sequence). V lost 0 bases and J 0 bases, leaving 19 bases between the germline ends. The CDR3 reads CASSLGGGGLGLAKNIQYF. For the CDR3, the DNA is TGTGCCAGCAGCTTGGGAGGGGGAGGGTTGGGGCTAGCCAAAAACATTCAGTACTTC.

The DNA of the CDR3 is TGCAGTGCCCCCGGACTAGCGGTTTACAATGAGCAGTTCTTC. As protein: CSAPGLAVYNEQFF. J is TRBJ2-1 and V is TRBV20-1; 10 bases map to TRBD2. The V segment lost 6 bases and the J segment 4 bases; nucleotides outside the gene matches: 6. The CDR3 extends over 14 amino acids. Germline CDR1 reads DFQATT; CDR2 reads SNEGSKA (reference sequence).

The V gene is TRBV7-9, the J gene TRBJ2-5, with D maybe TRBD2 (6 bases). Germline CDR1 is SEHNR and CDR2 is FQNEAQ (reference sequence). V gave up 3 bases and J gave up 5 bases, with 13 bases separating them. There are 14 residues in the CDR3. The CDR3 loop is CASSFASVGETQYF. CDR3 bases: TGTGCCAGCAGCTTTGCTAGCGTCGGGGAGACCCAGTACTTC.

The rearrangement uses TRBV6-5 and TRBJ2-7; possible D gene TRBD1, 5 bases. From germline, CDR1 is MNHEY and CDR2 SVGAGI. There are 13 residues in the CDR3. The V end was cut by 0 bases, the J end by 6 bases, with 9 bases between. CDR3 DNA: TGTGCCAGCAGTTACTCGAACAGGTTCGAGCAGTACTTC. Its protein product is CASSYSNRFEQYF.

The V gene is TRBV29-1, the J gene TRBJ2-5; D uncertain. CDR3 size: 11 residues. Per the germline V gene, CDR1 is SQVTM and CDR2 is ANQGSEA. The V gene lost 5 bases and the J gene lost 4 bases, with 8 bases spanning the gap. The CDR3 loop reads CSVLTGETQYF. The CDR3 bases are TGCAGCGTTTTGACGGGAGAGACCCAGTACTTC.

The rearrangement uses TRBV20-1 and TRBJ2-2; D uncertain. CDR3 size: 13 residues. CDR1 and CDR2 from the germline V gene are DFQATT and SNEGSKA (reference sequence). Trimming stripped 6 bases from V and 3 bases from J, with 11 bases between. CDR3 nucleotide sequence: TGCAGTGCCCCCTCCCTTGACACCGGGGAGCTGTTTTTT. It encodes CSAPSLDTGELFF.

As concerns this clonotype: A much larger clone lies one base from this, so it may be a read error. This chain uses TRBV29-1 with TRBJ1-4; 10 bases map to TRBD1. The length of the CDR3 is 15 residues. J gave up 8 bases and V 5 bases, and 11 bases lay outside the gene matches. In germline, CDR1 is SQVTM, CDR2 ANQGSEA. The CDR3 nucleotides read TGCAGCGTTAACAAACCCGGGACAGGGGCCGAAAAACTGTTTTTT. It codes for CSVNKPGTGAEKLFF.

The CDR3 coding sequence is TGTGCCAGCAGTTCCCAGACTAGCGGGGGGGCCAACGAGCAGTACTTC. This encodes CASSSQTSGGANEQYF. The chain uses TRBV28 and TRBJ2-5; 14 nucleotides agree with TRBD2. The better agreement between TRBJ2-7 and the DNA end casts doubt on the J call. Germline lookup yields CDR1 MDHEN and CDR2 SYDVKM. The CDR3 contains 16 residues.

The chain uses TRBV25-1 and TRBJ2-1; possibly TRBD1 for D (6 bases). This CDR3 spans 14 amino acids. Per germline, CDR1 MGHDK and CDR2 SYGVNS. Trimming stripped 3 bases from V and 2 bases from J, with 8 bases between. The CDR3 loop reads CASSEGAPYNEQFF. The CDR3 region has the DNA TGTGCCAGCAGTGAGGGGGCCCCCTACAATGAGCAGTTCTTC.